Listed below are T cell receptor beta chains from one sample, sequenced in a study of Ad26.COV2.S vaccination and SARS-CoV-2 variants. Only in-frame clones appear in the TCRdb table, and some are missing; sequencing was by immunoSEQ multiplex PCR. The sample yields 400,000 to 450,000 clones, roughly 91% seen once. The source was peripheral blood, collected in a trial of Ad26.COV2.S vaccine versus placebo. The receptors stem from a person aged 18 to 59 who received the Ad26.COV2.S COVID-19 vaccine or a placebo. Each CDR3 is given with its conserved first and last residue. Each record gives: V gene, clone size, J gene, D gene, CDR3 DNA, CDR3 protein. A D gene is named only where the DNA matches it firmly. The size entry is marked missing in some rows and otherwise reads once, few, many or a size class.

v_gene: TRBV28; abundance: NA; j_gene: TRBJ1-5; d_gene: TRBD1; CDR3nt: TGTGCCAGCAGTAGCACCAAGGACAGGGGACTCAATCAGCCCCAGCATTTT; CDR3aa: CASSSTKDRGLNQPQHF
v_gene: TRBV28; abundance: NA; j_gene: TRBJ2-7; d_gene: NA; CDR3nt: TGTGCCAGCAGGATGGACAGAGTCTTGGAGCAGTACTTC; CDR3aa: CASRMDRVLEQYF
v_gene: TRBV28; abundance: once; j_gene: TRBJ2-7; d_gene: NA; CDR3nt: TGTGCCAGCAGCTTGATCAGGGGCTACGAGCAGTACTTC; CDR3aa: CASSLIRGYEQYF
v_gene: TRBV29-1; abundance: NA; j_gene: TRBJ1-2; d_gene: NA; CDR3nt: TGCAGCGTTGATGGGGACGGGGGCACCGATGGCTACACCTTC; CDR3aa: CSVDGDGGTDGYTF
v_gene: TRBV29-1; abundance: NA; j_gene: TRBJ2-1; d_gene: TRBD2; CDR3nt: TGCAGCGCTCGACTAGCGGACAATGAGCAGTTCTTC; CDR3aa: CSARLADNEQFF
v_gene: TRBV3-1/TRBV3-2; abundance: NA; j_gene: TRBJ1-2; d_gene: TRBD1; CDR3nt: TGTGCCAGCAGCCTCAGGGGGGAAGCTAACTATGGCTACACCTTC; CDR3aa: CASSLRGEANYGYTF
v_gene: TRBV5-1; abundance: NA; j_gene: TRBJ1-1; d_gene: TRBD1; CDR3nt: TGCGCCAGCAGCTGGAACAGGGGCACTGAAGCTTTCTTT; CDR3aa: CASSWNRGTEAFF
v_gene: TRBV6-5; abundance: NA; j_gene: TRBJ2-5; d_gene: TRBD1; CDR3nt: TGTGCCAGCAGTACAGGGGGCAGGGAGACCCAGTACTTC; CDR3aa: CASSTGGRETQYF
v_gene: TRBV29-1; abundance: NA; j_gene: TRBJ2-3; d_gene: TRBD2; CDR3nt: TGCAGCGTTGGAGCGGGAGTTCCAGATACGCAGTATTTT; CDR3aa: CSVGAGVPDTQYF
v_gene: TRBV7-6; abundance: NA; j_gene: TRBJ2-3; d_gene: TRBD2; CDR3nt: TGTGCCAGCAGCCCCCGACTAGCGGGAGGTCGAGATACGCAGTATTTT; CDR3aa: CASSPRLAGGRDTQYF
v_gene: TRBV30; abundance: NA; j_gene: TRBJ2-6; d_gene: NA; CDR3nt: TGTGCCTGGAGTGTATCCTTCCGGGACTCTGGGGCCAACGTCCTGACTTTC; CDR3aa: CAWSVSFRDSGANVLTF
v_gene: TRBV25-1; abundance: NA; j_gene: TRBJ1-5; d_gene: NA; CDR3nt: TGTGCCAGCAGTGACTGGGGTGTGGAGCAGCCCCAGCATTTT; CDR3aa: CASSDWGVEQPQHF
v_gene: TRBV7-3; abundance: NA; j_gene: TRBJ1-2; d_gene: TRBD1; CDR3nt: TGTGCCAGCAGCTCGACAGGGGGCAGGGGCTATGGCTACACCTTC; CDR3aa: CASSSTGGRGYGYTF
v_gene: TRBV7-2; abundance: few; j_gene: TRBJ2-7; d_gene: NA; CDR3nt: TGTGCCAGCAGTCGGGGGGACAGGTCGGACGAGCAGTACTTC; CDR3aa: CASSRGDRSDEQYF
v_gene: TRBV27; abundance: once; j_gene: TRBJ2-7; d_gene: TRBD1; CDR3nt: TGTGCCAGCAGACCCGGGACAGGGGGTTACCCGCAGTACTTC; CDR3aa: CASRPGTGGYPQYF
v_gene: TRBV4-3; abundance: NA; j_gene: TRBJ1-6; d_gene: TRBD1; CDR3nt: TGCGCCAGCAGCCAGGACAGGAATTCACCCCTCCACTTT; CDR3aa: CASSQDRNSPLHF
v_gene: TRBV7-2; abundance: once; j_gene: TRBJ2-3; d_gene: TRBD1; CDR3nt: TGTGCCAGCAGCATAGACAGGGCCTCTAGCACAGATACGCAGTATTTT; CDR3aa: CASSIDRASSTDTQYF
v_gene: TRBV6-6; abundance: NA; j_gene: TRBJ1-4; d_gene: NA; CDR3nt: TGTGCCAGCAGTCCCCTCACCGTTGGAGCTTTAAATGAAAAACTGTTTTTT; CDR3aa: CASSPLTVGALNEKLFF
v_gene: TRBV11-3; abundance: NA; j_gene: TRBJ1-1; d_gene: NA; CDR3nt: TGTGCCAGCAGCTCCGGGGGAACTGAAGCTTTCTTT; CDR3aa: CASSSGGTEAFF
v_gene: TRBV4-1; abundance: NA; j_gene: TRBJ2-3; d_gene: NA; CDR3nt: TGCGCCAGCAGCCCCGGTGGCGGGGCCTCTAGCACAGATACGCAGTATTTT; CDR3aa: CASSPGGGASSTDTQYF
v_gene: TRBV28; abundance: NA; j_gene: TRBJ2-5; d_gene: NA; CDR3nt: TGTGCCAGCAGCTGGGGGCCGGGACTGGGCCAAGAGACCCAGTACTTC; CDR3aa: CASSWGPGLGQETQYF
v_gene: TRBV7-9; abundance: NA; j_gene: TRBJ1-5; d_gene: NA; CDR3nt: TGTGCCAGCAGCCAGCAGCCCCCGTGGGGCTGGCAGCCCCAGCATTTT; CDR3aa: CASSQQPPWGWQPQHF
v_gene: TRBV27; abundance: few; j_gene: TRBJ2-2; d_gene: TRBD1; CDR3nt: TGTGCCAGCCGTCAGGGACAGGGGAACACCGGGGAGCTGTTTTTT; CDR3aa: CASRQGQGNTGELFF
v_gene: TRBV7-8; abundance: once; j_gene: TRBJ1-6; d_gene: TRBD1; CDR3nt: TGTGCCAGCAGCTTAGGAGGGAGGGGGCATCCACCTTCACCCCTCCACTTT; CDR3aa: CASSLGGRGHPPSPLHF
v_gene: TRBV6-2/TRBV6-3; abundance: NA; j_gene: TRBJ1-2; d_gene: NA; CDR3nt: TGTGCCAGCAGTTTAGGCGAGGCACATGGCTACACCTTC; CDR3aa: CASSLGEAHGYTF
v_gene: TRBV27; abundance: NA; j_gene: TRBJ2-7; d_gene: NA; CDR3nt: TGTGCCAGCAGTTTAGTCGAGGGTAGCGGATACGAGCAGTACTTC; CDR3aa: CASSLVEGSGYEQYF
v_gene: TRBV15; abundance: NA; j_gene: TRBJ2-5; d_gene: TRBD2; CDR3nt: TGTGCCACCAGCAGGACCCCCGGGACTAGCGGGATGTACCAAGAGACCCAGTACTTC; CDR3aa: CATSRTPGTSGMYQETQYF
v_gene: TRBV14; abundance: NA; j_gene: TRBJ2-5; d_gene: NA; CDR3nt: TGTGCCAGCAGCCAATTCGTCCGGGAGACCCAGTACTTC; CDR3aa: CASSQFVRETQYF
v_gene: TRBV25-1; abundance: NA; j_gene: TRBJ2-5; d_gene: NA; CDR3nt: TGTGCCAGCATCGGGTTTGAGGAGACCCAGTACTTC; CDR3aa: CASIGFEETQYF
v_gene: TRBV5-5; abundance: NA; j_gene: TRBJ1-4; d_gene: TRBD1; CDR3nt: TGTGCCAGCAGTCCAACAGGGGGGAATGAAAAACTGTTTTTT; CDR3aa: CASSPTGGNEKLFF
v_gene: TRBV30; abundance: NA; j_gene: TRBJ2-7; d_gene: NA; CDR3nt: TGTGCCTGGACCGAGGGGGGAGAAGGGTACGAGCAGTACTTC; CDR3aa: CAWTEGGEGYEQYF
v_gene: TRBV28; abundance: NA; j_gene: TRBJ2-7; d_gene: TRBD1; CDR3nt: TGTGCCAGCAGTCCGCACAGGGGAGATACGAGCTCCTACGAGCAGTACTTC; CDR3aa: CASSPHRGDTSSYEQYF
v_gene: TRBV7-9; abundance: NA; j_gene: TRBJ2-7; d_gene: NA; CDR3nt: TGTGCCAGCAGCTTATTCGCTAGGCGGCCCGACTACGAGCAGTACTTC; CDR3aa: CASSLFARRPDYEQYF
v_gene: TRBV27; abundance: NA; j_gene: TRBJ2-1; d_gene: TRBD1; CDR3nt: TGTGCCAGCAGTCCGGGGACAGCCAATGAGCAGTTCTTC; CDR3aa: CASSPGTANEQFF
v_gene: TRBV3-1/TRBV3-2; abundance: once; j_gene: TRBJ2-5; d_gene: NA; CDR3nt: TGTGCCAGCAGCCAAGATCCGGATTTCCAAGAGACCCAGTACTTC; CDR3aa: CASSQDPDFQETQYF
v_gene: TRBV18; abundance: NA; j_gene: TRBJ2-7; d_gene: NA; CDR3nt: TGTGCCAGCTCACCAAGGGAAGGCTCCTACGAGCAGTACTTC; CDR3aa: CASSPREGSYEQYF
v_gene: TRBV27; abundance: NA; j_gene: TRBJ2-7; d_gene: TRBD1; CDR3nt: TGTGCCAGCAGTTCCCCCGGACAGGGCCTTAAGTACGAGCAGTACTTC; CDR3aa: CASSSPGQGLKYEQYF
v_gene: TRBV4-2; abundance: NA; j_gene: TRBJ2-3; d_gene: TRBD2; CDR3nt: TGTGCCAGCAGCCCCAACCCAGCGGGAGGCACAGATACGCAGTATTTT; CDR3aa: CASSPNPAGGTDTQYF
v_gene: TRBV4-3; abundance: NA; j_gene: TRBJ1-3; d_gene: NA; CDR3nt: TGCGCCAGCAGCCAAGGAGATAGCTCTGGAAACACCATATATTTT; CDR3aa: CASSQGDSSGNTIYF
v_gene: TRBV7-3; abundance: NA; j_gene: TRBJ2-1; d_gene: NA; CDR3nt: TGTGCCAGCAGCCAGCGGGCCGAGTCCCACAATGAGCAGTTCTTC; CDR3aa: CASSQRAESHNEQFF
v_gene: TRBV12-5; abundance: NA; j_gene: TRBJ2-1; d_gene: TRBD1; CDR3nt: TGTGCTAGTGGTTTGGGACAGGGGGTCGGCAATGAGCAGTTCTTC; CDR3aa: CASGLGQGVGNEQFF
v_gene: TRBV28; abundance: NA; j_gene: TRBJ2-7; d_gene: NA; CDR3nt: TGTGCCAGCAGTTTAGGGGACACCTACGAGCAGTACTTC; CDR3aa: CASSLGDTYEQYF
v_gene: TRBV27; abundance: NA; j_gene: TRBJ2-5; d_gene: TRBD2; CDR3nt: TGTGCCAGCAGTTTATACTTAGCGGGAGCGGAGACCCAGTACTTC; CDR3aa: CASSLYLAGAETQYF
v_gene: TRBV11-2; abundance: NA; j_gene: TRBJ2-1; d_gene: NA; CDR3nt: TGTGCCAGCAGACGTCATCGCCACAGGGACCTTAGGGATGAGCAGTTCTTC; CDR3aa: CASRRHRHRDLRDEQFF
v_gene: TRBV28; abundance: NA; j_gene: TRBJ2-1; d_gene: NA; CDR3nt: TGTGCCAGCAGTTTATTCCGAAGTGAGCAGTTCTTC; CDR3aa: CASSLFRSEQFF
v_gene: TRBV28; abundance: NA; j_gene: TRBJ2-5; d_gene: NA; CDR3nt: TGTGCCAGCAGTTTGAGTCCGTTTTGGAGGGAGGGGGCCCAAGAGACCCAGTACTTC; CDR3aa: CASSLSPFWREGAQETQYF
v_gene: TRBV14; abundance: NA; j_gene: TRBJ2-7; d_gene: TRBD2; CDR3nt: TGTGCCAGCAGCCCCTGGACTAGCGGGAGGGCCCGCTACGAGCAGTACTTC; CDR3aa: CASSPWTSGRARYEQYF
v_gene: TRBV15; abundance: NA; j_gene: TRBJ1-4; d_gene: NA; CDR3nt: TGTGCCACCAGCAAAGGGAGGGGCAGTGCTAATGAAAAACTGTTTTTT; CDR3aa: CATSKGRGSANEKLFF
v_gene: TRBV30; abundance: once; j_gene: TRBJ1-1; d_gene: NA; CDR3nt: TGTGCCTGGAATATGTGGCTCATGAACACTGAAGCTTTCTTT; CDR3aa: CAWNMWLMNTEAFF